Each of the 32 T cell receptor beta chains below was sequenced from the same sample in a study of cytomegalovirus exposure and HLA in healthy donors. Amplification used 60 Vbeta primers and 13 Jbeta primers. Sequenced by immunoSEQ multiplex PCR; TCRdb stores in-frame clones only, minus some. Altogether about 130,000 clones are present, 73% being singletons, with the ten largest covering approximately 2.1%. Source material: PBMCs. These receptor sequences come from a woman aged 40 to 50 in good health and CMV-seropositive.

For the CDR3, the DNA is TGTGCCAGCAGCCCACAGGGGAGAAATTCACCCCTCCACTTT. Its translation is CASSPQGRNSPLHF. V usage is TRBV6-5 and J usage is TRBJ1-6; TRBD1 aligns across 7 bases. The CDR3 has 14 residues. The junction had 6 bases not matched to a gene; V was cut back by 6 bases and J by 7 bases. The germline V gene encodes CDR1 MNHEY and CDR2 SVGAGI.

This clone turned up a few times. The chain recombines TRBV5-1 with TRBJ1-2, with a tentative D call TRBD1 (5 bases). Germline V lookup: CDR1 SGHRS, CDR2 YFSETQ. V was pared by 4 bases and J by 4 bases, with 11 bases between. The length of the CDR3 is 13 residues. The CDR3 spells CASSATGGYGYTF. CDR3 bases: TGCGCCAGCAGCGCGACCGGGGGCTATGGCTACACCTTC.

V is TRBV6-6 and J is TRBJ1-3; D unclear. Trimming removed 8 bases from V and 0 bases from J, with 17 bases in between. Germline loops: CDR1 MNHNY, CDR2 SVGAGI (reference sequence). The CDR3 totals 16 residues. The CDR3 spells CASALGPLNSGNTIYF. In DNA, the CDR3 is TGTGCCAGCGCACTAGGACCTCTCAACTCTGGAAACACCATATATTTT.

The CDR3 loop is CASSIQGATIAEAFF. Written as DNA, the CDR3 is TGTGCCAGTAGTATCCAGGGGGCTACGATCGCTGAAGCTTTCTTT. This chain links TRBV19 with TRBJ1-1; 8 bases are shared with TRBD1. From germline, CDR1 is LNHDA and CDR2 SQIVND (reference sequence). After removal of 3 bases from V and 6 bases from J, the junction contained 9 bases not matched to a gene. This CDR3 is 15 amino acids long. Full variable domain (outside the CDR3, taken from reference TRBV19 and TRBJ1-1): DGGITQSPKYLFRKEGQNVTLSCEQNLNHDAMYWYRQDPGQGLRLIYYSQIVNDFQKGDIAEGYSVSREKKESFPLTVTSAQKNPTAFYLCASSIQGATIAEAFFGQGTRLTVV.

The V gene is TRBV6-1, the J gene TRBJ2-2, with D tentatively TRBD2 (5 bases). Germline V gene lookup returns CDR1 MNHNS and CDR2 SASEGT. The CDR3 consists of 12 residues. The ends were cut back, 7 bases at V and 7 bases at J, with 10 bases in the middle. CDR3 sequence (DNA): TGTGCCAGCACCGGGGATGTCGGGGAGCTGTTTTTT. This gives the protein CASTGDVGELFF.

The chain uses TRBV2 and TRBJ2-1; tentatively, D is TRBD2 (5 bases). Germline CDR1 reads SNHLY; CDR2 reads FYNNEI. The CDR3 loop spans 15 amino acids. V dropped 3 bases and J dropped 0 bases, with 9 bases sitting between them. The CDR3: CASSDRSGSYNEQFF. Written as DNA, the CDR3 is TGTGCCAGCAGTGATAGAAGCGGCTCCTACAATGAGCAGTTCTTC.

The CDR3 nucleotides are TGTGCCAGCAGTGAACAGGGAAGTTCACCCCTCCACTTT. Protein: CASSEQGSSPLHF. The chain combines TRBV2 with TRBJ1-6; D is perhaps TRBD1 (5 bases). Germline V gene data show CDR1 as SNHLY and CDR2 as FYNNEI. The CDR3 is 13 residues long. Trimming stripped 2 bases from V and 9 bases from J, with 8 bases between.

The chain uses TRBV7-2 and TRBJ2-3; 12 nucleotides line up with TRBD2. The V gene end was trimmed by 5 bases and the J gene end by 3 bases; junction bases not matched to a gene: 9. The germline V gene encodes CDR1 SGHTA and CDR2 FQGNSA. The CDR3 extends over 17 amino acids. The CDR3 DNA is TGTGCCAGCAGCCTGAACCCTAGCGGGAGGGCAACAGATACGCAGTATTTT. This sequence encodes CASSLNPSGRATDTQYF.

The chain employs TRBV18 and TRBJ2-1; D ambiguous. V was shortened by 7 bases and J by 5 bases, with 15 bases between the two germline ends. This CDR3 spans 14 amino acids. The germline V gene encodes CDR1 KGHSH and CDR2 LQKENI. DNA for the CDR3: TGTGCCAGCTATGCGGCTCGAGGAGACAATGAGCAGTTCTTC. Translating it yields CASYAARGDNEQFF.

V and J are TRBV7-9 and TRBJ1-4; D perhaps matches TRBD1 (6 bases). Germline loops: CDR1 SEHNR, CDR2 FQNEAQ (reference sequence). The CDR3 has 17 residues. V was trimmed by 2 bases and J by 5 bases, leaving 18 bases between them. This CDR3 is CASSLTGMNRANEKLFF. The DNA of the CDR3 is TGTGCCAGCAGCTTAACAGGGATGAACAGGGCGAATGAAAAACTGTTTTTT.

The chain carries TRBV6-1 and TRBJ1-1, with 7 bases lining up with TRBD1. V gave up 6 bases and J gave up 6 bases; unmatched junction bases: 10. Germline V gene lookup returns CDR1 MNHNS and CDR2 SASEGT. CDR3 length: 14 amino acids. The CDR3, as DNA: TGTGCCAGCAGAATCCTTACAGGGGCGTCTGAAGCTTTCTTT. Protein sequence: CASRILTGASEAFF.

J is TRBJ1-5 and V is TRBV2, with 8 bases that match TRBD1. Germline loops: CDR1 SNHLY, CDR2 FYNNEI. V was clipped by 6 bases and J by 4 bases; unmatched bases: 8. The CDR3 totals 15 residues. The CDR3: CASRAGTGGNQPQHF. The CDR3 DNA reads as TGTGCCAGCAGGGCCGGGACAGGAGGGAATCAGCCCCAGCATTTT.

V usage is TRBV6-5 and J usage is TRBJ1-5; D gene uncertain. CDR3 length: 13 residues. Deletions cut 2 bases from V and 6 bases from J, with 8 bases between. Germline V gene data show CDR1 as MNHEY and CDR2 as SVGAGI. The CDR3 DNA follows: TGTGCCAGCAGTTACAGGGAGGGTCAGCCCCAGCATTTT. Translation gives CASSYREGQPQHF.

The chain employs TRBV30 and TRBJ2-7; D might be TRBD1 (5 bases). V lost 1 base and J 2 bases, leaving 12 bases between the germline ends. The CDR3 sequence is 14 residues long. CDR1 GTSNPN and CDR2 SVGIG come from the germline V gene (reference sequence). The CDR3 protein is CAWSEVGDTYEQYF. CDR3 DNA sequence: TGTGCCTGGAGTGAAGTAGGGGATACCTACGAGCAGTACTTC. Full variable domain (rest looked up from reference TRBV30 and TRBJ2-7): SQTIHQWPATLVQPVGSPLSLECTVEGTSNPNLYWYRQAAGRGLQLLFYSVGIGQISSEVPQNLSASRPQDRQFILSSKKLLLSDSGFYLCAWSEVGDTYEQYFGPGTRLTVT.

This chain uses TRBV5-1 with TRBJ2-7, with D perhaps matching TRBD1 (5 bases). Trimming shortened V by 3 bases and J by 3 bases, and 16 bases separated the two germline ends. CDR1 and CDR2 from the germline V gene are SGHRS and YFSETQ. The CDR3 loop spans 15 amino acids. The CDR3 nucleotides read TGCGCCAGCAGCTACGACAGAAACGCGGTCTACGAGCAGTACTTC. It is translated as CASSYDRNAVYEQYF.

V usage is TRBV19 and J usage is TRBJ1-2; the match to TRBD1 covers 9 bases. The CDR3 has 16 residues. The germline CDR1 and CDR2 sequences are LNHDA and SQIVND (reference sequence). The ends lost 5 bases at V and 3 bases at J; junction bases unmatched: 10. CDR3 in amino acids: CASSYSGTGMHYGYTF. As DNA, the CDR3 is TGTGCCAGTAGTTACTCCGGGACAGGGATGCACTATGGCTACACCTTC.

The rearrangement uses TRBV9 and TRBJ1-6; 9 nucleotides match TRBD1. The J segment lost 14 bases and the V segment lost 4 bases, leaving 10 bases of the junction unmatched. The CDR3 runs 14 residues. Germline V gene data show CDR1 as SGDLS and CDR2 as YYNGEE. CDR3 residues: CASSPGTGLPTLHF. As DNA, the CDR3 is TGTGCCAGCAGCCCCGGGACAGGGTTACCAACCCTCCACTTT.

The gene calls are TRBV10-3 and TRBJ1-1, with 8 bases lining up with TRBD1. The V gene end was trimmed by 4 bases and the J gene end by 5 bases; junction bases not matched to a gene: 6. Per germline, CDR1 ENHRY and CDR2 SYGVKD. The length of the CDR3 is 14 residues. CDR3 sequence: CAISVSRQGTEAFF. CDR3 DNA sequence: TGTGCCATCAGTGTGAGTCGACAGGGGACTGAAGCTTTCTTT.

In this sample, this clone turned up once. This rearrangement joins TRBV4-2 to TRBJ2-1; 11 bases match TRBD2. The CDR3 runs to 17 residues. Germline-derived CDR1 and CDR2 are LGHNA and YNFKEQ. V lost 0 bases to trimming and J lost 5 bases; unmatched junction nucleotides: 6. CDR3 bases: TGTGCCAGCAGCCAAGACTCGGGGACTAGCGGTGACAATGAGCAGTTCTTC. This translates into CASSQDSGTSGDNEQFF.

This chain uses TRBV5-6 with TRBJ1-3, with 7 bases identical to TRBD1. The CDR3 is 17 residues long. Trimming cost V 3 bases and J 0 bases; bases outside gene matches: 9. CDR1 SGHDT and CDR2 YYEEEE come from the germline V gene. The CDR3: CASSWGTVYPSGNTIYF. The DNA of the CDR3 is TGTGCCAGCAGCTGGGGGACAGTATATCCCTCTGGAAACACCATATATTTT.

In DNA form, the CDR3 reads TGTGCCAGCAGCTTATTGGTGGGGGGGCAATCAGATACGCAGTATTTT. Protein product: CASSLLVGGQSDTQYF. V usage is TRBV13 and J usage is TRBJ2-3; weak D call: TRBD2 (7 bases). The CDR3 totals 16 residues. Germline V gene lookup returns CDR1 PRHDT and CDR2 FYEKMQ (reference sequence). The V end lost 2 bases, the J end lost 4 bases, and 16 bases lay between the germline ends.

This chain connects TRBV5-1 to TRBJ2-7; possible D gene TRBD2, 6 bases. The CDR3 loop spans 15 amino acids. Per the germline V gene, CDR1 is SGHRS and CDR2 is YFSETQ. V lost 0 bases and J lost 2, with 12 bases in between. CDR3 nucleotides: TGCGCCAGCAGCTTGGCCTGGGGAGGTCCCTACGAGCAGTACTTC. As protein: CASSLAWGGPYEQYF. The whole variable domain, filled in from reference TRBV5-1 and TRBJ2-7, reads KAGVTQTPRYLIKTRGQQVTLSCSPISGHRSVSWYQQTPGQGLQFLFEYFSETQRNKGNFPGRFSGRQFSNSRSEMNVSTLELGDSALYLCASSLAWGGPYEQYFGPGTRLTVT.

The chain combines TRBV2 with TRBJ2-5, with 10 positions matching TRBD2. The CDR3 consists of 15 residues. Germline-derived CDR1 and CDR2 are SNHLY and FYNNEI. Unmatched junction bases numbered 4, after V lost 3 bases and J lost 3 bases. For the CDR3, the DNA is TGTGCCAGCAGTGAGGGACTAGCGAGGAAAGAGACCCAGTACTTC. Amino acids: CASSEGLARKETQYF.

The V and J genes are TRBV6-1 and TRBJ2-5; D call uncertain. The J call may be in error: the DNA end matches TRBJ2-7 better. This CDR3 spans 12 amino acids. CDR1 and CDR2 from the germline V gene are MNHNS and SASEGT. This CDR3 reads CASSEVPYEQYF. The CDR3 nucleotides read TGTGCCAGCAGTGAGGTCCCTTACGAGCAGTACTTC.

The chain joins TRBV30 to TRBJ2-5; TRBD1 agrees at 7 bases. V lost 5 bases to trimming and J lost 0 bases; unmatched junction nucleotides: 6. The CDR3 runs to 14 residues. Germline V CDR1 and CDR2: GTSNPN, SVGIG (reference sequence). The CDR3 nucleotides are TGTGCCTGGGGGACAGACGGAAACCAAGAGACCCAGTACTTC. Protein: CAWGTDGNQETQYF.

The gene calls are TRBV28 and TRBJ1-1; no definite D call. V lost 1 base and J lost 7, with 7 bases in between. The CDR3 is made up of 12 amino acids. Germline lookup yields CDR1 MDHEN and CDR2 SYDVKM. DNA of the CDR3: TGTGCCAGCAGTTTATTGGCAAGTGAAGCTTTCTTT. It specifies CASSLLASEAFF.

This clone was seen a handful of times. The gene calls are TRBV5-1 and TRBJ1-4; 7 nucleotides agree with TRBD1. CDR3 size: 15 residues. Per the germline V gene, CDR1 is SGHRS and CDR2 is YFSETQ. With 3 bases clipped from V and 4 bases from J, the junction kept 6 bases outside the gene matches. Here the CDR3 reads CASSSSTGINEKLFF. In DNA form, the CDR3 reads TGCGCCAGCAGCTCTTCGACAGGGATTAATGAAAAACTGTTTTTT.

The rearrangement links TRBV12-5 to TRBJ1-2; TRBD1 aligns across 7 bases. The length of the CDR3 is 14 residues. Looked up from germline, CDR1 is LGHNT and CDR2 is FRNRAP. V lost 3 bases and J lost 8; bases outside the gene matches: 9. CDR3 bases: TGTGCTAGTGGTTTAGAGAAGGGGGCGCACGGCTACACCTTC. Translating it yields CASGLEKGAHGYTF.

The rearrangement uses TRBV13 and TRBJ2-2, with 9 nucleotides matching TRBD2. V lost 0 bases to trimming and J lost 2 bases; unmatched junction nucleotides: 10. CDR3 length: 19 amino acids. Per germline, CDR1 PRHDT and CDR2 FYEKMQ (reference sequence). The CDR3 DNA reads TGTGCCAGCAGCTTAGGGGCCCCTGTAGCGGGGGCAAACACCGGGGAGCTGTTTTTT. It specifies CASSLGAPVAGANTGELFF.

The CDR3, as DNA: TGCGCCAGCAGTCGCGCTATAGGTGGCGGGAGGTACAATGAGCAGTTCTTC. Amino acids: CASSRAIGGGRYNEQFF. The chain uses TRBV4-3 and TRBJ2-1; TRBD2 matches 8 bases. The V and J ends lost 6 bases and 4 bases, in that order; junction bases with no gene match: 14. The CDR3 consists of 17 residues. Germline CDR1 LGHNA, CDR2 YSLEER.

The V and J genes are TRBV7-3 and TRBJ1-1; 10 positions match TRBD1. The CDR3 runs to 16 residues. The V gene end was trimmed by 2 bases and the J gene end by 6 bases; junction bases not matched to a gene: 9. Germline-derived CDR1 and CDR2 are SGHTA and FQGTGA. This CDR3 is CASSLSPGQGSSEAFF. For the CDR3, the DNA is TGTGCCAGCAGCTTATCTCCGGGACAGGGGTCCTCTGAAGCTTTCTTT.

J is TRBJ2-5 and V is TRBV5-3, with TRBD2 matching 8 bases. TRBV5-3 is an ORF, with its function uncertain. The CDR3 contains 19 residues. J gave up 7 bases and V 5 bases, and 25 bases lay outside the gene matches. In nucleotides, the CDR3 is TGTGCCAGAAGTTGGACTCAGCGGGGGCCGTTAGAGATTGTATGGACCCAGTACTTC. Protein: CARSWTQRGPLEIVWTQYF.